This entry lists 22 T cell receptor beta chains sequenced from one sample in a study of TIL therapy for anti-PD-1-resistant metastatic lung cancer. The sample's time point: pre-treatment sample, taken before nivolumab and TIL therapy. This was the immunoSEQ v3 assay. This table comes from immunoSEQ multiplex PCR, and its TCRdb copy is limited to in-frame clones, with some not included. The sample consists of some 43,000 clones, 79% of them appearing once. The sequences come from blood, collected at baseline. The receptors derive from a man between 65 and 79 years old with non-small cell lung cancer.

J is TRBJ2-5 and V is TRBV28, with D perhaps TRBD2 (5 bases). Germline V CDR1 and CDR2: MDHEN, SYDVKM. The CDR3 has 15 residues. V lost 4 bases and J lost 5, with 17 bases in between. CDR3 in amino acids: CASSSSSGSGETQYF. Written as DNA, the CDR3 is TGTGCCAGCAGTTCCAGCTCCGGGTCGGGGGAGACCCAGTACTTC.

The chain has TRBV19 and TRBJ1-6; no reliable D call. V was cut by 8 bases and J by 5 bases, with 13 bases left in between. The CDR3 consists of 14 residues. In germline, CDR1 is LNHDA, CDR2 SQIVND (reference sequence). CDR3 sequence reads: CASSWAVDNSPLHF. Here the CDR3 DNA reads TGTGCCAGTTCCTGGGCAGTTGATAATTCACCCCTCCACTTT. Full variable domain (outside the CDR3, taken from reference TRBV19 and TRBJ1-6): DGGITQSPKYLFRKEGQNVTLSCEQNLNHDAMYWYRQDPGQGLRLIYYSQIVNDFQKGDIAEGYSVSREKKESFPLTVTSAQKNPTAFYLCASSWAVDNSPLHFGNGTRLTVT.

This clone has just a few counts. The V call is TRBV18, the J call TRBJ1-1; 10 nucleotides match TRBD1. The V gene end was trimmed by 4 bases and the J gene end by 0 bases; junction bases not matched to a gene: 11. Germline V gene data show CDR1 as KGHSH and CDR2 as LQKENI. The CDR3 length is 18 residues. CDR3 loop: CASSRFGTGDSLNTEAFF. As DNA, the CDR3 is TGTGCCAGCTCACGATTCGGGACAGGGGACTCCTTGAACACTGAAGCTTTCTTT.

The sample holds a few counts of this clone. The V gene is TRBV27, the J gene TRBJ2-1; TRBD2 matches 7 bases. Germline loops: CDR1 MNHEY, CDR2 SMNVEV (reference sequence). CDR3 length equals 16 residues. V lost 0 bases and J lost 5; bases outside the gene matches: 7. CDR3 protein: CASSLSAGVRDNEQFF. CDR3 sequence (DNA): TGTGCCAGCAGTTTATCGGCGGGAGTAAGGGACAATGAGCAGTTCTTC.

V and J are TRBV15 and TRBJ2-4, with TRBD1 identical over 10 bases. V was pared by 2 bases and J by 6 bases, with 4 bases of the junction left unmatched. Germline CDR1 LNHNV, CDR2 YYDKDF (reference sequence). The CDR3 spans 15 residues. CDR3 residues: CATSRLGQGSNIQYF. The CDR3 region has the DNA TGTGCCACCAGCAGATTGGGACAGGGGTCAAACATTCAGTACTTC.

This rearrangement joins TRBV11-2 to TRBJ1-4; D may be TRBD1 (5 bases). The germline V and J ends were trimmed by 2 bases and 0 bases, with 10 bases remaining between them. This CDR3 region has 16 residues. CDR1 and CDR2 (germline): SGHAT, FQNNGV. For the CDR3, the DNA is TGTGCCAGCAGCTTACAGGGATTGACAACTAATGAAAAACTGTTTTTT. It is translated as CASSLQGLTTNEKLFF. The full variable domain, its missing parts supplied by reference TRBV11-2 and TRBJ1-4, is EAGVAQSPRYKIIEKRQSVAFWCNPISGHATLYWYQQILGQGPKLLIQFQNNGVVDDSQLPKDRFSAERLKGVDSTLKIQPAKLEDSAVYLCASSLQGLTTNEKLFFGSGTQLSVL.

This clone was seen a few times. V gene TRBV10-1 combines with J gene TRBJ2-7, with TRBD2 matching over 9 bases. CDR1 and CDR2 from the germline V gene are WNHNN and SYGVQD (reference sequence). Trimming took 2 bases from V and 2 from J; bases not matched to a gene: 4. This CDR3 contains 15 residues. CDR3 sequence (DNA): TGCGCCAGCAGTGAGGGAGCTAGCGGGACCTACGAGCAGTACTTC. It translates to CASSEGASGTYEQYF.

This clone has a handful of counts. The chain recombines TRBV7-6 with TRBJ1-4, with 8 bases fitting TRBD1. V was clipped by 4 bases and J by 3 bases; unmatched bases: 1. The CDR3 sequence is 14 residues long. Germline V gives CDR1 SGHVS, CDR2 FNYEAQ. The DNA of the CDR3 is TGTGCCAGCAGCTACAGGGGGGCTAATGAAAAACTGTTTTTT. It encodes CASSYRGANEKLFF.

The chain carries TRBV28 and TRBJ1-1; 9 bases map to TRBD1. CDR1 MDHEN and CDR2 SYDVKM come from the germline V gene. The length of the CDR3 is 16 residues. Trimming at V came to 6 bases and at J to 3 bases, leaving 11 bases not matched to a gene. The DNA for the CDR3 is TGTGCCAGCAGATCCGGGACAGGGACGACGGACACTGAAGCTTTCTTT. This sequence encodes CASRSGTGTTDTEAFF.

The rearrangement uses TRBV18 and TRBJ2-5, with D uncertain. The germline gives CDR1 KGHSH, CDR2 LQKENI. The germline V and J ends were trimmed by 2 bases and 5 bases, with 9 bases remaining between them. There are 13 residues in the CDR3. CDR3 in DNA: TGTGCCAGCTCACCAGTTCTAGTGGAGACCCAGTACTTC. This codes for CASSPVLVETQYF.

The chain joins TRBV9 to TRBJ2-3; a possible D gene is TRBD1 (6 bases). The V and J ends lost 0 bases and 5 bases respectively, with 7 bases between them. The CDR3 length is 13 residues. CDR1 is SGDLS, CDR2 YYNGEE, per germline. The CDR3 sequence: CASSVGGRDTQYF. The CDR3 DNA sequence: TGTGCCAGCAGCGTAGGGGGGCGAGATACGCAGTATTTT. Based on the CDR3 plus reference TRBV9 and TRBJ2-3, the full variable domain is DSGVTQTPKHLITATGQRVTLRCSPRSGDLSVYWYQQSLDQGLQFLIQYYNGEERAKGNILERFSAQQFPDLHSELNLSSLELGDSALYFCASSVGGRDTQYFGPGTRLTVL.

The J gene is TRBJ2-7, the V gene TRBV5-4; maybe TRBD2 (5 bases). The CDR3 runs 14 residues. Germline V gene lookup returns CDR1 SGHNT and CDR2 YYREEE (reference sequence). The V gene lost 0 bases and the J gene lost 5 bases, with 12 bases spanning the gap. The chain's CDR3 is CASSLGGVGNEQYF. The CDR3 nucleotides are TGTGCCAGCAGCTTGGGGGGAGTTGGTAACGAGCAGTACTTC.

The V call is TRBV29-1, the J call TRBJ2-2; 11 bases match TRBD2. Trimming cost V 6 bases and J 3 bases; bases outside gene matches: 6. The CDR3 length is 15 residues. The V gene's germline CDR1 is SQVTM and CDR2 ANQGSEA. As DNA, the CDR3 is TGCAGCGTAGGGGGTAGCGGGAGGGACACCGGGGAGCTGTTTTTT. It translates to CSVGGSGRDTGELFF.

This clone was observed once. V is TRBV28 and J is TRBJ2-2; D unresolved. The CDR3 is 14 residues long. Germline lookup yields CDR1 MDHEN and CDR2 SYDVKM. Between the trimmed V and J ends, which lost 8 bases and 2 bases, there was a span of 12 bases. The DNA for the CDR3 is TGTGCCAGCGGGTATGGAATTAACACCGGGGAGCTGTTTTTT. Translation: CASGYGINTGELFF.

The CDR3 DNA reads as TGTGCCAGCAGCTTAGGGACAGGGTACAGCACTGAAGCTTTCTTT. This gives the protein CASSLGTGYSTEAFF. The chain links TRBV7-8 to TRBJ1-1; TRBD1 matches 8 bases. The V and J ends lost 1 base and 4 bases, in that order; junction bases with no gene match: 5. The CDR3 contains 15 residues. From germline, CDR1 is SGHVS and CDR2 FQNEAQ.

The CDR3 bases are TGTGCCAGCAGTTTTACCGGGACCTATAATTCACCCCTCCACTTT. As protein: CASSFTGTYNSPLHF. The chain has TRBV28 and TRBJ1-6; no definite D call. With 3 bases removed from V and 2 bases from J, the gap between germline ends came to 8 bases. CDR3 length: 15 amino acids. Germline CDR1 reads MDHEN; CDR2 reads SYDVKM.

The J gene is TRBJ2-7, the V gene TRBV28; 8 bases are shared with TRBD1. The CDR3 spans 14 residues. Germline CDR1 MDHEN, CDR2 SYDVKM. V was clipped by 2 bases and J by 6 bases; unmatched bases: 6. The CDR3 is CASSLGQGAVEQYF. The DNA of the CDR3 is TGTGCCAGCAGTTTAGGGCAGGGGGCGGTCGAGCAGTACTTC.

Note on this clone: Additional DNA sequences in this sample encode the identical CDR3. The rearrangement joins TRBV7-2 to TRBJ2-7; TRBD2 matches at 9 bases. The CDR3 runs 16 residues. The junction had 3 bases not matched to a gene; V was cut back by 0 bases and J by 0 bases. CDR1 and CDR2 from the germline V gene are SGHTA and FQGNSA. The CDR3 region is CASSLASSGVSYEQYF. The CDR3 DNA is TGTGCCAGCAGCTTAGCCTCTAGCGGGGTCTCCTACGAGCAGTACTTC. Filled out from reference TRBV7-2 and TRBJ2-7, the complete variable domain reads GAGVSQSPSNKVTEKGKDVELRCDPISGHTALYWYRQSLGQGLEFLIYFQGNSAPDKSGLPSDRFSAERTGGSVSTLTIQRTQQEDSAVYLCASSLASSGVSYEQYFGPGTRLTVT.

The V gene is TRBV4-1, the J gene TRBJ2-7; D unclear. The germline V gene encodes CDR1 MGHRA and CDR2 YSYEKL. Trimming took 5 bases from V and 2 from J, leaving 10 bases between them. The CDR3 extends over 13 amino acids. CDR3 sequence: CASSSRQAYEQYF. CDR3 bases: TGCGCCAGCAGCTCCCGACAAGCCTACGAGCAGTACTTC.

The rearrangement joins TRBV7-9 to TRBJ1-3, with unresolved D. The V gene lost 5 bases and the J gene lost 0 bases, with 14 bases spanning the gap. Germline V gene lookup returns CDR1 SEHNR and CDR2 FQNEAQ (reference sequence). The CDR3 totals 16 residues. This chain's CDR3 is CASSERAAVSGNTIYF. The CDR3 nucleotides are TGTGCCAGCAGCGAGCGAGCGGCGGTCTCTGGAAACACCATATATTTT.

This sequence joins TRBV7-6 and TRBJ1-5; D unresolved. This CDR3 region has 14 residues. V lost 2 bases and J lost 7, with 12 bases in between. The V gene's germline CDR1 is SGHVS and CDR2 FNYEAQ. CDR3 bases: TGTGCCAGCAGCTTATCCGCAGAAGGCCAGCCCCAGCATTTT. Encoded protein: CASSLSAEGQPQHF.

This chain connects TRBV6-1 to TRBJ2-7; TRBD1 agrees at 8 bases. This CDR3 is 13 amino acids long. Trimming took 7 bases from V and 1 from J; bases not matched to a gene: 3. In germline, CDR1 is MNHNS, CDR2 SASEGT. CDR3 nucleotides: TGTGCCAGCACGACAGGGGAGTCCTACGAGCAGTACTTC. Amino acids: CASTTGESYEQYF.